This T cell receptor (beta chain) is from a study of PD-L1 blockade in urothelial cancer. Study-wide context: Between 0 and 3 prior chemotherapy regimens had been given to patients. Researchers found blood samples held a median of around 140,000 T cells.

Profiling relied on immunoSEQ multiplex PCR, and the TCRdb table lists in-frame clones only, not all of them. This sample has 100,000 to 150,000 clones; approximately 85% occur once, and the top ten carry 2.4%. Time point noted: peripheral blood 6 weeks after treatment start. Locally advanced or metastatic urothelial carcinoma was diagnosed in the patients. CDR1 is MDHEN and CDR2 is SYDVKM in the germline V gene. The CDR3 extends over 14 amino acids. Trimming took off 7 bases at V and 1 base at J, with 11 bases between the two ends. This sequence originates from a man aged 45-60 years with urothelial cancer. V usage is TRBV28 and J usage is TRBJ1-5; D is unclear. The sample here was PBMCs, taken around atezolizumab (anti-PD-L1) treatment. CDR3: CASIEGMSNQPQHF. CDR3 sequence (DNA): TGTGCCAGCATCGAGGGAATGAGCAATCAGCCCCAGCATTTT.